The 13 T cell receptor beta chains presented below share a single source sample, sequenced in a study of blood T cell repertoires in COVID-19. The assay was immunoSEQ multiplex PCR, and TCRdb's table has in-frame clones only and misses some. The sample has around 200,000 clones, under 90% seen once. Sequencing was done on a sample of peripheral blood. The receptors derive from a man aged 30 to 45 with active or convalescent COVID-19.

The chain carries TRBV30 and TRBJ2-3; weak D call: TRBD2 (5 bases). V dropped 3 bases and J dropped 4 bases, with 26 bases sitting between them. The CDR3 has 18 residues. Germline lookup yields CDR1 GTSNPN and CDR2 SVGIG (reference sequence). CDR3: CAWSALGIGMVRADTQYF. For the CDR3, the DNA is TGTGCCTGGAGCGCCCTCGGGATCGGGATGGTTCGGGCAGATACGCAGTATTTT.

CDR3 loop: CASSTAGAYEQYV. The CDR3, as DNA: TGTGCCAGCAGCACAGCAGGGGCCTACGAGCAGTACGTC. V is TRBV3-1 (or the pseudogene TRBV3-2) and J is TRBJ2-7, with D maybe TRBD1 (6 bases). The germline V gene encodes CDR1 LGHDT and CDR2 YNNKEL (reference sequence). The CDR3 spans 13 residues. V was trimmed by 5 bases and J by 2 bases, leaving 10 bases between them.

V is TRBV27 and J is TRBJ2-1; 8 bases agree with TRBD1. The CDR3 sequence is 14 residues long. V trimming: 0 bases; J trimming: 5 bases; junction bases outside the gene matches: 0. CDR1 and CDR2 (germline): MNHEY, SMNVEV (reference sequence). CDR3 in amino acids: CASSLSTGDNEQFF. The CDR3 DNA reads TGTGCCAGCAGTTTATCGACAGGGGACAATGAGCAGTTCTTC.

CDR3 bases: TGTGCCAGCAGCTTGGGACAGGGTTATTTTAACTATGGCTACACCTTC. This sequence encodes CASSLGQGYFNYGYTF. The genes are TRBV7-2 and TRBJ1-2; TRBD1 matches 9 bases. The CDR3 length is 16 residues. Trimming at V came to 3 bases and at J to 1 base, leaving 6 bases not matched to a gene. CDR1 is SGHTA, CDR2 FQGNSA, per germline. Variable domain in full (rest from reference TRBV7-2 and TRBJ1-2): GAGVSQSPSNKVTEKGKDVELRCDPISGHTALYWYRQSLGQGLEFLIYFQGNSAPDKSGLPSDRFSAERTGGSVSTLTIQRTQQEDSAVYLCASSLGQGYFNYGYTFGSGTRLTVV.

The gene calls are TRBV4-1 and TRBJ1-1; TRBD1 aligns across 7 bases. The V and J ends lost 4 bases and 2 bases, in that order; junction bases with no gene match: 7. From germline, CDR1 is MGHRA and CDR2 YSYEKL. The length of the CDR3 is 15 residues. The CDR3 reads CASSPPPGGNTEAFF. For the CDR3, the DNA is TGCGCCAGCAGCCCGCCACCAGGGGGTAACACTGAAGCTTTCTTT.

The CDR3 reads CAWSRQDNAYGYTF. CDR3 DNA: TGTGCCTGGAGTCGCCAGGACAACGCTTATGGCTACACCTTC. V gene TRBV30 combines with J gene TRBJ1-2, with D perhaps matching TRBD1 (5 bases). The CDR3 runs to 14 residues. Per germline, CDR1 GTSNPN and CDR2 SVGIG (reference sequence). V lost 2 bases, J lost 5 bases, and 15 bases lay in between.

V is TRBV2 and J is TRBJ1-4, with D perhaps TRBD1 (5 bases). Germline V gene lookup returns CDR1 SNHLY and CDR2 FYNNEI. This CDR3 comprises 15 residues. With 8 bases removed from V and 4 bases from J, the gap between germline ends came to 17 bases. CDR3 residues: CASRRGGSGNEKLFF. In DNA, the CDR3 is TGTGCCAGCCGGAGGGGTGGCAGCGGTAATGAAAAACTGTTTTTT.

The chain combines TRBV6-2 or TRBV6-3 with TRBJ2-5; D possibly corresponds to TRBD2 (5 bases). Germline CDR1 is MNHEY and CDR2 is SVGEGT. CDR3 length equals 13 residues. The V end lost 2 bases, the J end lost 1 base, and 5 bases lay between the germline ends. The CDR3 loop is CASSYGLQETQYF. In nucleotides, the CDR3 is TGTGCCAGCAGTTACGGACTCCAAGAGACCCAGTACTTC.

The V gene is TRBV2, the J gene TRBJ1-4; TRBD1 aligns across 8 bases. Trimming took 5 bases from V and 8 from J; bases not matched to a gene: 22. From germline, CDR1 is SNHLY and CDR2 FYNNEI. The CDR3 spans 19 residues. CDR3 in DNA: TGTGCCAGCAGTACTACACCCGGGACAGGAAGTCGACTCGCGGAAAAACTGTTTTTT. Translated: CASSTTPGTGSRLAEKLFF.

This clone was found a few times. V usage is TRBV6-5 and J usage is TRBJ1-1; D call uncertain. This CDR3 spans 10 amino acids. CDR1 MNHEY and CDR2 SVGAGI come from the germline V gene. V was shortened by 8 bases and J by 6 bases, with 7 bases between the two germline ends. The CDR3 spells CASGRAEAFF. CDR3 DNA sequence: TGTGCCAGCGGGCGGGCTGAAGCTTTCTTT.

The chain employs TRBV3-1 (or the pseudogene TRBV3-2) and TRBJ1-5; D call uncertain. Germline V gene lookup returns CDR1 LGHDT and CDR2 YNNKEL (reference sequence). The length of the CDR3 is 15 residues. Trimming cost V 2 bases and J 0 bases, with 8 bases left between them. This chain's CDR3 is CASSQSVYSNQPQHF. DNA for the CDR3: TGTGCCAGCAGCCAATCCGTTTATAGCAATCAGCCCCAGCATTTT.

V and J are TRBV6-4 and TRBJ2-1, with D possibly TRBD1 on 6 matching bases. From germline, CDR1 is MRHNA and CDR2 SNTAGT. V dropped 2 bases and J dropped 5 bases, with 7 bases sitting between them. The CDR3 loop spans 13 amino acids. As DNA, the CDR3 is TGTGCCAGCAGTGACCGGGACAACAATGAGCAGTTCTTC. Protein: CASSDRDNNEQFF.

The CDR3 DNA reads TGTGCCAGTAGTACCCCAGACAGGGCTAAAAAACTGTTTTTT. It is translated as CASSTPDRAKKLFF. The genes are TRBV19 and TRBJ1-4, with 7 bases aligning to TRBD1. Germline V lookup: CDR1 LNHDA, CDR2 SQIVND (reference sequence). The CDR3 spans 14 residues. Trimming removed 4 bases from V and 9 bases from J; junction bases left unmatched: 8.